Presented here are 5 T cell receptor beta chains from one specimen sequenced in a study of long-term antiretroviral therapy in people with HIV (dated 2022 in TCRdb). The immunoSEQ hsTCRB v3.0 assay was used at survey level resolution to sequence the TRB variable region. TCRdb holds this immuneACCESS table with in-frame rearrangements only. Some clones are missing; in checked studies, unresolved V genes explain under half, and the rest has no known cause. The sample records 25,000 to 30,000 clones, around 80% of which are singletons. Approximately 9.9% of the sample goes to the ten largest clones. This material consisted of unsorted PBMCs, taken nearly 2.9 years after starting antiretroviral therapy. Every receptor here comes from a man aged 25 to 45 with HIV.

The chain combines TRBV5-1 with TRBJ1-6; D is perhaps TRBD1 (5 bases). The CDR3 spans 14 residues. V lost 5 bases to trimming and J lost 6 bases, with 12 bases between them. The germline V gene encodes CDR1 SGHRS and CDR2 YFSETQ. For the CDR3, the DNA is TGCGCCAGCAGTCAAGGGACGGCTAATTCACCCCTCCACTTT. Protein sequence: CASSQGTANSPLHF.

The chain links TRBV11-3 to TRBJ2-5; D may be TRBD1 (6 bases). The V gene lost 6 bases and the J gene lost 2 bases, with 10 bases spanning the gap. CDR3 length: 13 amino acids. The germline V gene encodes CDR1 SGHNT and CDR2 YENEEA. The CDR3 protein is CASSVTGQETQYF. For the CDR3, the DNA is TGTGCCAGCAGTGTTACAGGGCAAGAGACCCAGTACTTC.

J is TRBJ2-5 and V is TRBV27; a possible D gene is TRBD1 (5 bases). Trimming took 5 bases from V and 1 from J, leaving 11 bases between them. The CDR3 contains 14 residues. Germline lookup yields CDR1 MNHEY and CDR2 SMNVEV (reference sequence). The CDR3 region is CASSPGQIQETQYF. The CDR3 nucleotides read TGTGCCAGCAGTCCAGGACAAATCCAAGAGACCCAGTACTTC.

This chain connects TRBV7-2 to TRBJ1-6, with D possibly being TRBD1 (6 bases). The germline V gene has CDR1 SGHTA and CDR2 FQGNSA. Trimming cost V 3 bases and J 6 bases, with 15 bases left between them. There are 16 residues in the CDR3. The CDR3 region has the DNA TGTGCCAGCAGCTTGGGGGCGCGGGGGGCTAATTCACCCCTCCACTTT. It codes for CASSLGARGANSPLHF.

The rearrangement links TRBV5-1 to TRBJ2-1; TRBD2 matches at 12 bases. V gave up 3 bases and J gave up 3 bases; unmatched junction bases: 4. This CDR3 comprises 16 residues. Germline CDR1 is SGHRS and CDR2 is YFSETQ. Here the CDR3 DNA reads TGCGCCAGCAGCTCCCGACTAGCGGGAGACTACAATGAGCAGTTCTTC. Protein sequence: CASSSRLAGDYNEQFF.